One sample yielded the 13 T cell receptor beta chains listed below, sequenced in a study of blood T cell repertoires in COVID-19. Some clones are missing from TCRdb's copy, which holds only in-frame ones; the method was immunoSEQ multiplex PCR. The data show over 60,000 clones, 80% seen once. Sequenced: peripheral blood. Source of these receptors: a human donor in a cohort sampled during active COVID-19.

This clone has just a few counts. The V and J genes are TRBV5-1 and TRBJ2-1, with D perhaps TRBD1 (5 bases). The V end was cut by 3 bases, the J end by 9 bases, with 13 bases between. The CDR3 is 13 amino acids. Germline assignment: CDR1 SGHRS and CDR2 YFSETQ. The CDR3 DNA is TGCGCCAGCAGCTACCCAGGGTCGGGTGAGCAGTTCTTC. Amino acids: CASSYPGSGEQFF.

A few counts support this clone. This chain connects TRBV19 to TRBJ2-6, with D maybe TRBD1 (6 bases). The CDR3 spans 15 residues. With 4 bases removed from V and 0 bases from J, the gap between germline ends came to 7 bases. CDR1 and CDR2 from the germline V gene are LNHDA and SQIVND (reference sequence). This CDR3 is CASSNRVSGANVLTF. Here the CDR3 DNA reads TGTGCCAGTAGTAACAGGGTCTCTGGGGCCAACGTCCTGACTTTC.

The chain combines TRBV29-1 with TRBJ2-1; a possible D gene is TRBD2 (6 bases). The V gene's germline CDR1 is SQVTM and CDR2 ANQGSEA. The CDR3 is made up of 12 amino acids. The CDR3 spells CGFGGNYNEQFF. The CDR3 DNA follows: TGCGGGTTCGGCGGGAACTACAATGAGCAGTTCTTC.

This chain connects TRBV5-6 to TRBJ2-1; D might be TRBD2 (7 bases). V gave up 4 bases and J gave up 6 bases, with 17 bases separating them. Germline V gene sequence: CDR1 SGHDT, CDR2 YYEEEE. CDR3 length: 15 amino acids. CDR3 region: CASSQGLGGGNEQFF. As DNA, the CDR3 is TGTGCCAGCAGCCAAGGACTAGGGGGTGGCAATGAGCAGTTCTTC.

As regards this clone: The identical CDR3 is also encoded by other nucleotide sequences in the sample. This chain joins TRBV7-3 and TRBJ2-2, with D possibly TRBD2 on 6 matching bases. Germline V gives CDR1 SGHTA, CDR2 FQGTGA. V was cut by 1 base and J by 1 base, with 7 bases left in between. This CDR3 is built from 15 residues. The CDR3 loop is CASSLIGGNTGELFF. CDR3 in DNA: TGTGCCAGCAGCTTAATCGGGGGGAACACCGGGGAGCTGTTTTTT.

The genes are TRBV5-1 and TRBJ1-2, with 9 nucleotides matching TRBD1. The V gene end was trimmed by 4 bases and the J gene end by 2 bases; junction bases not matched to a gene: 15. The CDR3 extends over 18 amino acids. Germline-derived CDR1 and CDR2 are SGHRS and YFSETQ. The CDR3 loop reads CASSTGLDRGPLNYGYTF. The DNA for the CDR3 is TGCGCCAGCAGCACGGGACTGGACAGGGGACCGCTCAACTATGGCTACACCTTC.

The rearrangement joins TRBV29-1 to TRBJ2-3, with 13 bases matching TRBD2. V gave up 7 bases and J gave up 3 bases; unmatched junction bases: 4. The CDR3 has 14 amino acids. Germline V gene sequence: CDR1 SQVTM, CDR2 ANQGSEA. The CDR3 nucleotides read TGCAGCGGGGGACTAGCGGGGATTACAGATACGCAGTATTTT. Translating it yields CSGGLAGITDTQYF.

This CDR3 is CASRWGTGLGYEQYF. The CDR3 coding sequence is TGTGCCAGCAGATGGGGGACAGGGCTGGGGTACGAGCAGTACTTC. The V call is TRBV7-2, the J call TRBJ2-7; 9 bases are shared with TRBD1. The CDR3 is 15 amino acids. The J segment lost 4 bases and the V segment lost 6 bases, leaving 10 bases of the junction unmatched. Germline assignment: CDR1 SGHTA and CDR2 FQGNSA.

The chain combines TRBV27 with TRBJ1-1, with D possibly TRBD1 on 5 matching bases. Trimming pared 3 bases from V and 3 bases from J, leaving 8 bases between. Germline V gives CDR1 MNHEY, CDR2 SMNVEV (reference sequence). The CDR3 runs to 13 residues. In DNA form, the CDR3 reads TGTGCCAGCAGTTTTGGGGGGGACACTGAAGCTTTCTTT. Encoded protein: CASSFGGDTEAFF.

The rearrangement joins TRBV28 to TRBJ1-2, with D possibly TRBD1 on 5 matching bases. Germline CDR1 and CDR2: MDHEN and SYDVKM. The V and J ends lost 6 bases and 10 bases respectively, with 18 bases between them. CDR3 length: 13 amino acids. CDR3 DNA: TGTGCCAGCAGACCCAACCCAGGGTTCGCCTACACCTTC. Translating it yields CASRPNPGFAYTF.

V gene TRBV7-9 combines with J gene TRBJ2-7; D perhaps matches TRBD2 (6 bases). The CDR3 covers 18 residues. Deletions cut 5 bases from V and 3 bases from J, with 26 bases between. Per the germline V gene, CDR1 is SEHNR and CDR2 is FQNEAQ (reference sequence). The CDR3 sequence: CASSPVSVGPGLDYEQYF. The CDR3 DNA follows: TGTGCCAGCAGCCCAGTCTCCGTTGGGCCGGGACTTGACTACGAGCAGTACTTC. Filled out from reference TRBV7-9 and TRBJ2-7, the complete variable domain reads DTGVSQNPRHKITKRGQNVTFRCDPISEHNRLYWYRQTLGQGPEFLTYFQNEAQLEKSRLLSDRFSAERPKGSFSTLEIQRTEQGDSAMYLCASSPVSVGPGLDYEQYFGPGTRLTVT.

The gene calls are TRBV10-3 and TRBJ1-1; TRBD1 agrees at 7 bases. CDR1 and CDR2 (germline): ENHRY, SYGVKD. V trimming: 8 bases; J trimming: 4 bases; junction bases outside the gene matches: 7. This CDR3 contains 13 residues. The CDR3 DNA reads as TGTGCCATCGGAGGACAGGCCGGCACTGAAGCTTTCTTT. This codes for CAIGGQAGTEAFF.

This rearrangement joins TRBV6-1 to TRBJ1-5; 10 positions agree with TRBD1. CDR3 size: 15 residues. V shed 0 bases, J shed 7 bases, and the junction held 3 bases outside the gene matches. Per the germline V gene, CDR1 is MNHNS and CDR2 is SASEGT. CDR3 residues: CASSEAGTGAQPQHF. CDR3 coding DNA: TGTGCCAGCAGTGAAGCCGGGACAGGGGCCCAGCCCCAGCATTTT.